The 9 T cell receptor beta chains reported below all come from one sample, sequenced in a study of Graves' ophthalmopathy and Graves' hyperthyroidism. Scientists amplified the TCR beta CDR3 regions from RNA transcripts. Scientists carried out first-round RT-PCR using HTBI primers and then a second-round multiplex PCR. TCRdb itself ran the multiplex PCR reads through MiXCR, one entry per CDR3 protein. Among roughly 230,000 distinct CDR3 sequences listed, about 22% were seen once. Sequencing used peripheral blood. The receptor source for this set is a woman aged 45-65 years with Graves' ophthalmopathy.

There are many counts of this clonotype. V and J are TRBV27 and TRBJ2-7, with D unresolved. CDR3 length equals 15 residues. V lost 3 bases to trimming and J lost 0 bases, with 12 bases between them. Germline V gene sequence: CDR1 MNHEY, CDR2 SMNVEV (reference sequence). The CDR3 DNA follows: TGTGCCAGCAGTTTTGGTGCCCGTCCCTCCTACGAGCAGTACTTC. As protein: CASSFGARPSYEQYF.

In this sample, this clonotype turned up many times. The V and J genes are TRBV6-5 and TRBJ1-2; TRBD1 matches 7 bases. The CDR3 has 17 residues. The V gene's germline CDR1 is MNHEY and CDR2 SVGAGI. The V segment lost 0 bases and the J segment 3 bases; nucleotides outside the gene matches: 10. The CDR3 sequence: CASSYSGPRGTYYGYTF. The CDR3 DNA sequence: TGTGCCAGCAGTTACTCGGGACCCAGGGGGACATACTATGGCTACACCTTC.

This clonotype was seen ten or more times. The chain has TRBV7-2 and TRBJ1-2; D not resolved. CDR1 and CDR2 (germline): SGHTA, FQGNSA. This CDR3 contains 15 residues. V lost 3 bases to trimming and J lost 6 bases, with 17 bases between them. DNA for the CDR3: TGTGCCAGCAGCTTGAGGAGGACCTCTATCGATGGCTACACCTTC. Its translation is CASSLRRTSIDGYTF.

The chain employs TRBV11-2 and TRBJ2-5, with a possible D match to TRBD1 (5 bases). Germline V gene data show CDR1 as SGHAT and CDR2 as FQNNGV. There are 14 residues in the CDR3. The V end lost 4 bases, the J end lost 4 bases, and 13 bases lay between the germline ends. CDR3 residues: CASSSSSGLETQYF. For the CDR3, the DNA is TGTGCCAGCAGCTCCTCTTCAGGGTTAGAGACCCAGTACTTC. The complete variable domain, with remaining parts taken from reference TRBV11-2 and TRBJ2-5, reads EAGVAQSPRYKIIEKRQSVAFWCNPISGHATLYWYQQILGQGPKLLIQFQNNGVVDDSQLPKDRFSAERLKGVDSTLKIQPAKLEDSAVYLCASSSSSGLETQYFGPGTRLLVL.

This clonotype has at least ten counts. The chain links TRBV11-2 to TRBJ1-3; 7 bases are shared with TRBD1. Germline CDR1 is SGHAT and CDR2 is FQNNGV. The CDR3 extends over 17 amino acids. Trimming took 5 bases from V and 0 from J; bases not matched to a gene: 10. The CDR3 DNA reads TGTGCCAGCAGCCTATACAGGGGCGTCAGCTCTGGAAACACCATATATTTT. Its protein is CASSLYRGVSSGNTIYF. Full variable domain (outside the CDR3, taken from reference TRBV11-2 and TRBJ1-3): EAGVAQSPRYKIIEKRQSVAFWCNPISGHATLYWYQQILGQGPKLLIQFQNNGVVDDSQLPKDRFSAERLKGVDSTLKIQPAKLEDSAVYLCASSLYRGVSSGNTIYFGEGSWLTVV.

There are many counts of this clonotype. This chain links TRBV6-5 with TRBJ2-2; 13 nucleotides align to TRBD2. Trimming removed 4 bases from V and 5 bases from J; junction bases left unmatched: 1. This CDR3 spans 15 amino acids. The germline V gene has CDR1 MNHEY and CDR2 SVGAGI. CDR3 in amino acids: CASSSTSGRTGELFF. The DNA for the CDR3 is TGTGCCAGCAGTTCGACTAGCGGGAGGACCGGGGAGCTGTTTTTT.

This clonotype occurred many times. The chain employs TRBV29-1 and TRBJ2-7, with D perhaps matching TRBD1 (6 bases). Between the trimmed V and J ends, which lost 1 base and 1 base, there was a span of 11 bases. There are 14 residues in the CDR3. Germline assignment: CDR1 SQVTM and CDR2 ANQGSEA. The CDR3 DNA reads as TGCAGCGTTGAAGGGGACACGGAGTCCTACGAGCAGTACTTC. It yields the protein CSVEGDTESYEQYF.

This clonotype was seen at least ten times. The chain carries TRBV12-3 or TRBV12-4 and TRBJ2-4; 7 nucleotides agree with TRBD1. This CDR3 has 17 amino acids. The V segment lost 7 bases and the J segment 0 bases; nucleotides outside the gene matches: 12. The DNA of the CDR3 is TGTGCCAGCACCCCCGGGGACAGCGCTTTAGCCAAAAACATTCAGTACTTC. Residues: CASTPGDSALAKNIQYF.

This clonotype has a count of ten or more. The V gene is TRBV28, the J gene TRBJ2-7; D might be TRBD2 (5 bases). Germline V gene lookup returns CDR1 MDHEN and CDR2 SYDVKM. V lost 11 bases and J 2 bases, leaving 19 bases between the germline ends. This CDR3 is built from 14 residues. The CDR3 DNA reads TGTGCCGCCTGTATAGGAGGAGGTACCTACGAGCAGTACTTC. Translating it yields CAACIGGGTYEQYF. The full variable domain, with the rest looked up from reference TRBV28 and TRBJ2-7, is DVKVTQSSRYLVKRTGEKVFLECVQDMDHENMFWYRQDPGLGLRLIYFSYDVKMKEKGDIPEGYSVSREKKERFSLILESASTNQTSMYLCAACIGGGTYEQYFGPGTRLTVT.